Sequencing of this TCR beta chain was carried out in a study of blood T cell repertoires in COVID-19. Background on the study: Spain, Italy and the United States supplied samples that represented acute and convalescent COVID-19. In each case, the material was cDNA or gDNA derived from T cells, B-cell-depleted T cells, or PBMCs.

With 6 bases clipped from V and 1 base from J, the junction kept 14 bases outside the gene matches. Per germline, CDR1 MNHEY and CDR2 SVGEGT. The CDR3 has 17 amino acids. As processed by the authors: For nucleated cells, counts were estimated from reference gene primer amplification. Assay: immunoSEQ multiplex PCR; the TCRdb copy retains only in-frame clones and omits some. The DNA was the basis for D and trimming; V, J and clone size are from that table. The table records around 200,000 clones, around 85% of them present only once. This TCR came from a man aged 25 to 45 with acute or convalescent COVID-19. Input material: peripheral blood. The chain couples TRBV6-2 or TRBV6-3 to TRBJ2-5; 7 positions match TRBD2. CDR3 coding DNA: TGTGCCAGCAGCCGCAGACTAGCAGGGAGCCCCCAAGAGACCCAGTACTTC. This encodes CASSRRLAGSPQETQYF.